Shown below are 27 T cell receptor beta chains from a single sample sequenced in a study of control samples from healthy donors and cancer patients. Libraries were prepared by immunoSEQ multiplex PCR; TCRdb keeps only in-frame clonotypes and omits some of them. The sample gives over 200,000 clones, about 80% of which show up once; about 14% is in the top ten. Sequenced sample: PBMCs. Receptor source: an older woman with lung cancer.

The rearrangement joins TRBV27 to TRBJ1-1; D not certain. Germline values: CDR1 MNHEY, CDR2 SMNVEV (reference sequence). CDR3 length: 15 residues. Trimming cost V 0 bases and J 0 bases, with 8 bases left between them. The CDR3 loop reads CASSLSSGLNTEAFF. The CDR3 coding sequence is TGTGCCAGCAGTTTATCGTCCGGGTTGAACACTGAAGCTTTCTTT.

CDR3 in DNA: TGTGCCAGCAGCTTAGGCCCCCCGGCGGGGGGGCAACATACGCAGTATTTT. Its translation is CASSLGPPAGGQHTQYF. The chain uses TRBV7-6 and TRBJ2-3; 9 bases are a match to TRBD2. CDR1 is SGHVS and CDR2 is FNYEAQ in the germline V gene. This CDR3 is built from 17 residues. After removal of 1 base from V and 7 bases from J, the junction contained 12 bases not matched to a gene.

This chain joins TRBV9 and TRBJ2-2, with 10 bases matching TRBD2. The CDR3 is made up of 19 amino acids. Germline CDR1 and CDR2: SGDLS and YYNGEE. V lost 6 bases, J lost 4 bases, and 18 bases stayed unmatched. The CDR3 is CASTRRSGGASGVTGELFF. The CDR3 bases are TGTGCCAGCACCCGACGGAGCGGGGGGGCTTCAGGGGTCACCGGGGAGCTGTTTTTT. Full variable domain (outside the CDR3, taken from reference TRBV9 and TRBJ2-2): DSGVTQTPKHLITATGQRVTLRCSPRSGDLSVYWYQQSLDQGLQFLIQYYNGEERAKGNILERFSAQQFPDLHSELNLSSLELGDSALYFCASTRRSGGASGVTGELFFGEGSRLTVL.

The chain uses TRBV5-6 and TRBJ1-1; D ambiguous. Germline loops: CDR1 SGHDT, CDR2 YYEEEE. The CDR3 is 12 residues long. V lost 1 base and J lost 3, with 4 bases in between. CDR3 coding DNA: TGTGCCAGCAGCTTGCAGGACACTGAAGCTTTCTTT. Translated: CASSLQDTEAFF.

The chain joins TRBV10-3 to TRBJ2-3; D gene unclear. The germline CDR1 and CDR2 sequences are ENHRY and SYGVKD. The CDR3 has 12 amino acids. V lost 7 bases, J lost 0 bases, and 5 bases lay in between. CDR3 in DNA: TGTGCCATCAAGGGAAGCACAGATACGCAGTATTTT. The encoded protein is CAIKGSTDTQYF.

This clone was seen just once. The CDR3 nucleotides read TGTGCCAGCAGCACAGGGTGGGGGACTGAAGCTTTCTTT. The encoded protein is CASSTGWGTEAFF. V gene TRBV7-3 combines with J gene TRBJ1-1; tentatively, D is TRBD1 (6 bases). The V end lost 5 bases, the J end lost 5 bases, and 12 bases lay between the germline ends. Looked up from germline, CDR1 is SGHTA and CDR2 is FQGTGA. This CDR3 is 13 amino acids long. The full variable domain, completed using reference TRBV7-3 and TRBJ1-1, is GAGVSQTPSNKVTEKGKYVELRCDPISGHTALYWYRQSLGQGPEFLIYFQGTGAADDSGLPNDRFFAVRPEGSVSTLKIQRTERGDSAVYLCASSTGWGTEAFFGQGTRLTVV.

The V and J genes are TRBV9 and TRBJ1-2, with a tentative D call TRBD1 (6 bases). Trimming removed 0 bases from V and 8 bases from J, with 17 bases in between. This CDR3 spans 15 amino acids. Looked up from germline, CDR1 is SGDLS and CDR2 is YYNGEE. CDR3 bases: TGTGCCAGCAGCGTAGAAGTTAGGGGGGCCGGCGGCTACACCTTC. Protein product: CASSVEVRGAGGYTF.

The chain employs TRBV19 and TRBJ1-5; tentatively, D is TRBD1 (6 bases). From germline, CDR1 is LNHDA and CDR2 SQIVND (reference sequence). The V gene lost 6 bases and the J gene lost 7 bases, with 22 bases spanning the gap. This CDR3 is 16 amino acids long. The CDR3 sequence is CASSTSGTGLSQPQHF. The CDR3 bases are TGTGCCAGTAGCACATCAGGAACAGGGCTAAGCCAGCCCCAGCATTTT. Together with reference TRBV19 and TRBJ1-5, the CDR3 gives the full variable domain: DGGITQSPKYLFRKEGQNVTLSCEQNLNHDAMYWYRQDPGQGLRLIYYSQIVNDFQKGDIAEGYSVSREKKESFPLTVTSAQKNPTAFYLCASSTSGTGLSQPQHFGDGTRLSIL.

The CDR3 region has the DNA TGTGCCAGCAGTTTGGGCGTAGGGACACTGGGGACTGAAGCTTTCTTT. Its translation is CASSLGVGTLGTEAFF. The chain joins TRBV6-6 to TRBJ1-1; D perhaps matches TRBD1 (6 bases). Germline V gene lookup returns CDR1 MNHNY and CDR2 SVGAGI (reference sequence). There are 16 residues in the CDR3. The V end lost 4 bases, the J end lost 5 bases, and 20 bases lay between the germline ends.

The chain recombines TRBV19 with TRBJ2-7; 14 bases fit TRBD2. Germline CDR1 and CDR2: LNHDA and SQIVND (reference sequence). The length of the CDR3 is 15 residues. The ends lost 4 bases at V and 6 bases at J; junction bases unmatched: 5. The CDR3: CASSSLGLAGAEQYF. CDR3 DNA: TGTGCCAGTAGTAGTCTGGGACTAGCGGGAGCCGAGCAGTACTTC.

DNA of the CDR3: TGTGCCAGTAGGGAGCCAGGGCTGAATTCACCCCTCCACTTT. Its protein is CASREPGLNSPLHF. This sequence joins TRBV19 and TRBJ1-6, with D tentatively TRBD1 (5 bases). CDR3 length: 14 residues. Germline-derived CDR1 and CDR2 are LNHDA and SQIVND (reference sequence). V gave up 6 bases and J gave up 7 bases, with 13 bases separating them. Combining the CDR3 with reference TRBV19 and TRBJ1-6 gives the whole variable domain DGGITQSPKYLFRKEGQNVTLSCEQNLNHDAMYWYRQDPGQGLRLIYYSQIVNDFQKGDIAEGYSVSREKKESFPLTVTSAQKNPTAFYLCASREPGLNSPLHFGNGTRLTVT.

The gene calls are TRBV5-1 and TRBJ2-5; perhaps TRBD2 as D (5 bases). V lost 4 bases and J 5 bases, leaving 18 bases between the germline ends. CDR1 is SGHRS, CDR2 YFSETQ, per germline. The CDR3 loop spans 15 amino acids. The CDR3 reads CASSLAGGFGETQYF. DNA of the CDR3: TGCGCCAGCAGCCTGGCGGGCGGATTCGGGGAGACCCAGTACTTC.

The chain uses TRBV5-5 and TRBJ1-3; possibly TRBD1 for D (5 bases). CDR3 length: 14 residues. The germline V gene encodes CDR1 SGHKS and CDR2 YYEKEE (reference sequence). The V gene lost 1 base and the J gene lost 7 bases, with 12 bases spanning the gap. CDR3 DNA sequence: TGTGCCAGCAGCTTGTCCCGGCAGGGTAACACCATATATTTT. Protein: CASSLSRQGNTIYF.

This chain joins TRBV10-1 and TRBJ1-6, with D unresolved. The CDR3 consists of 13 residues. Germline V gene lookup returns CDR1 WNHNN and CDR2 SYGVQD (reference sequence). Trimming left V 5 bases short and J 8 bases short, with 10 bases between. CDR3 nucleotides: TGCGCCAGCAGTCCCAACCCGGATTCACCCCTCCACTTT. This gives the protein CASSPNPDSPLHF.

This clone was picked up one time. The rearrangement links TRBV29-1 to TRBJ1-1; D possibly corresponds to TRBD1 (6 bases). The V end was cut by 0 bases, the J end by 5 bases, with 16 bases between. Germline V gene lookup returns CDR1 SQVTM and CDR2 ANQGSEA. This CDR3 is built from 15 residues. The CDR3 nucleotides are TGCAGCGTTGAAGATCTACGGGGGGGCGCAACTGAAGCTTTCTTT. Its translation: CSVEDLRGGATEAFF.

The chain uses TRBV27 and TRBJ2-7; TRBD2 matches at 9 bases. J gave up 1 base and V 7 bases, and 5 bases lay outside the gene matches. This CDR3 spans 14 amino acids. CDR1 and CDR2 (germline): MNHEY, SMNVEV (reference sequence). CDR3 sequence reads: CASKVGLASYEQYF. The CDR3 DNA is TGTGCCAGCAAGGTCGGACTAGCGTCCTACGAGCAGTACTTC.

The rearrangement uses TRBV7-9 and TRBJ1-6; D remains unclear. Germline V gene data show CDR1 as SEHNR and CDR2 as FQNEAQ (reference sequence). Between the trimmed V and J ends, which lost 5 bases and 8 bases, there was a span of 10 bases. The CDR3 loop spans 13 amino acids. The CDR3 region is CASSPQMYSPLHF. DNA of the CDR3: TGTGCCAGCAGCCCCCAAATGTATTCACCCCTCCACTTT.

This clone was picked up one time. The chain carries TRBV9 and TRBJ1-1; unclear D gene. In germline, CDR1 is SGDLS, CDR2 YYNGEE. V lost 0 bases, J lost 1 base, and 7 bases lay in between. CDR3 length: 14 residues. This CDR3 is CASSVGNQNTEAFF. CDR3 bases: TGTGCCAGCAGCGTAGGTAACCAGAACACTGAAGCTTTCTTT. Together with reference TRBV9 and TRBJ1-1, the CDR3 gives the full variable domain: DSGVTQTPKHLITATGQRVTLRCSPRSGDLSVYWYQQSLDQGLQFLIQYYNGEERAKGNILERFSAQQFPDLHSELNLSSLELGDSALYFCASSVGNQNTEAFFGQGTRLTVV.

V is TRBV9 and J is TRBJ1-5; D gene unclear. This CDR3 region has 15 residues. The ends were cut back, 0 bases at V and 2 bases at J, with 9 bases in the middle. The germline V gene has CDR1 SGDLS and CDR2 YYNGEE. The DNA of the CDR3 is TGTGCCAGCAGCGTAGGGCCTGGGGGCAATCAGCCCCAGCATTTT. Its protein product is CASSVGPGGNQPQHF.

V and J are TRBV27 and TRBJ2-7, with TRBD1 matching 8 bases. V lost 5 bases to trimming and J lost 9 bases; unmatched junction nucleotides: 9. Germline V gene lookup returns CDR1 MNHEY and CDR2 SMNVEV (reference sequence). The CDR3 sequence is 13 residues long. CDR3 in amino acids: CASSRERQGRQYF. CDR3 in DNA: TGTGCCAGCAGTAGAGAACGACAGGGGAGGCAGTACTTC.

The chain is built from TRBV28 and TRBJ1-1; D perhaps matches TRBD1 (5 bases). Trimming cost V 8 bases and J 0 bases, with 22 bases left between them. The CDR3 has 17 amino acids. Germline assignment: CDR1 MDHEN and CDR2 SYDVKM. CDR3 sequence reads: CASAQVQGSYMNTEAFF. The CDR3 bases are TGTGCCAGCGCTCAGGTGCAGGGTAGCTACATGAACACTGAAGCTTTCTTT.

This sequence joins TRBV7-9 and TRBJ1-2; D is undetermined. Germline V gene data show CDR1 as SEHNR and CDR2 as FQNEAQ (reference sequence). V was clipped by 0 bases and J by 7 bases, with 9 bases between them. There are 13 residues in the CDR3. For the CDR3, the DNA is TGTGCCAGCAGCTTAGCAATTTTGGGTGGCTACACCTTC. Its protein is CASSLAILGGYTF.

This chain joins TRBV5-6 and TRBJ2-1; 16 bases align to TRBD2. Germline CDR1 reads SGHDT; CDR2 reads YYEEEE. Trimming removed 4 bases from V and 0 bases from J; junction bases left unmatched: 4. The length of the CDR3 is 18 residues. The CDR3 is CASSAGLAGGSSYNEQFF. CDR3 nucleotides: TGTGCCAGCAGCGCGGGACTAGCGGGAGGGAGCTCCTACAATGAGCAGTTCTTC.

This clone has just a few counts. The rearrangement joins TRBV28 to TRBJ2-5; no reliable D call. Trimming took off 4 bases at V and 4 bases at J, with 7 bases between the two ends. Germline CDR1 reads MDHEN; CDR2 reads SYDVKM. The CDR3 loop spans 12 amino acids. The CDR3 reads CASSSPIETQYF. The CDR3, as DNA: TGTGCCAGCAGTTCCCCAATAGAGACCCAGTACTTC.

This chain connects TRBV7-8 to TRBJ1-2; a possible D gene is TRBD1 (6 bases). The length of the CDR3 is 18 residues. V was cut by 3 bases and J by 6 bases, with 26 bases left in between. Germline loops: CDR1 SGHVS, CDR2 FQNEAQ. The CDR3, as DNA: TGTGCCAGCAGCTTCCAGTGGAGACAGGCGGGCGGTCAGGATGGCTACACCTTC. It yields the protein CASSFQWRQAGGQDGYTF.

The table lists this clone with a few counts. The V call is TRBV7-9, the J call TRBJ2-7; 9 bases map to TRBD1. V lost 4 bases and J lost 1; bases outside the gene matches: 8. This CDR3 region has 16 residues. Germline CDR1 SEHNR, CDR2 FQNEAQ (reference sequence). The CDR3 nucleotides read TGTGCCAGCAGCTCGCCTCGGGACAGGGTATCCTACGAGCAGTACTTC. As protein: CASSSPRDRVSYEQYF. The full variable domain, in which reference TRBV7-9 and TRBJ2-7 provide the parts outside the CDR3, is DTGVSQNPRHKITKRGQNVTFRCDPISEHNRLYWYRQTLGQGPEFLTYFQNEAQLEKSRLLSDRFSAERPKGSFSTLEIQRTEQGDSAMYLCASSSPRDRVSYEQYFGPGTRLTVT.

This sequence joins TRBV27 and TRBJ2-1; TRBD2 agrees at 10 bases. The CDR3 totals 19 residues. V lost 1 base, J lost 0 bases, and 9 bases stayed unmatched. Germline V CDR1 and CDR2: MNHEY, SMNVEV (reference sequence). The CDR3 reads CASSLFPSGSYNSYNEQFF. The CDR3 nucleotides are TGTGCCAGCAGTTTATTCCCTAGCGGGAGTTACAACTCCTACAATGAGCAGTTCTTC.